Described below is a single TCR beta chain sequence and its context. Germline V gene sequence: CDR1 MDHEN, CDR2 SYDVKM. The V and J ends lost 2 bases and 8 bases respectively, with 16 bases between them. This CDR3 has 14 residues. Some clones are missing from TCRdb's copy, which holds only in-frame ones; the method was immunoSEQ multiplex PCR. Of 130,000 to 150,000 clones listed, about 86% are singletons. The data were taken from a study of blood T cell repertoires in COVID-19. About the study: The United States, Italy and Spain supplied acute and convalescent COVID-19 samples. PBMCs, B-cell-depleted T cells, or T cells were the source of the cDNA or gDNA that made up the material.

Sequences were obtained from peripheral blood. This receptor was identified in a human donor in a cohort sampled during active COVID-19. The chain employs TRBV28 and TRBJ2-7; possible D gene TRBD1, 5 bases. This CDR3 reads CASSLRQIPVQQYF. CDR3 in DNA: TGTGCCAGCAGTTTAAGACAGATCCCAGTACAGCAGTACTTC.